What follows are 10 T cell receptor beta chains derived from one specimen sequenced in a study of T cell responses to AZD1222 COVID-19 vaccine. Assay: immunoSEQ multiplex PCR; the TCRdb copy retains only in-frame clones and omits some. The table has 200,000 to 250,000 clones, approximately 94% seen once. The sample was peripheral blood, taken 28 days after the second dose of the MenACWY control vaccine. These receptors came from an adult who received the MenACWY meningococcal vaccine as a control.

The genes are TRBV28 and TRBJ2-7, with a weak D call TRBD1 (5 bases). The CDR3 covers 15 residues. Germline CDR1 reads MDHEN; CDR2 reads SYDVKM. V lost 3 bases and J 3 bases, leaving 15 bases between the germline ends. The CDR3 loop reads CASSFLSQGGYEQYF. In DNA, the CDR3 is TGTGCCAGCAGTTTCCTATCGCAGGGTGGCTACGAGCAGTACTTC.

CDR3 sequence (DNA): TGTGCCAGCAGCTTATTTAGCGGGTCCTACAATGAGCAGTTCTTC. Its translation: CASSLFSGSYNEQFF. V is TRBV11-1 and J is TRBJ2-1, with 7 bases lining up with TRBD2. CDR1 is SGHAT and CDR2 is FQDESV in the germline V gene (reference sequence). Trimming cost V 2 bases and J 1 base; bases outside gene matches: 2. CDR3 length equals 15 residues.

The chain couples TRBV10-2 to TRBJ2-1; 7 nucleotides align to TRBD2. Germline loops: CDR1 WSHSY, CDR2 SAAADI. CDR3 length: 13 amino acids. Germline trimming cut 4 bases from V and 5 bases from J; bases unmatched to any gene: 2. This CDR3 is CASSVGGDNEQFF. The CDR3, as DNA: TGCGCCAGCAGTGTGGGGGGGGACAATGAGCAGTTCTTC.

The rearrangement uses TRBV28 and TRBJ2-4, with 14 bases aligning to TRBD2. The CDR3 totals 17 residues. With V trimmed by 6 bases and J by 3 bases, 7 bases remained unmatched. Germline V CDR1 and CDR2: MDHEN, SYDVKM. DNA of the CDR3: TGTGCCAGCAGCCGCGGACTAGCGGGAGGAGGCAAAAACATTCAGTACTTC. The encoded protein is CASSRGLAGGGKNIQYF.

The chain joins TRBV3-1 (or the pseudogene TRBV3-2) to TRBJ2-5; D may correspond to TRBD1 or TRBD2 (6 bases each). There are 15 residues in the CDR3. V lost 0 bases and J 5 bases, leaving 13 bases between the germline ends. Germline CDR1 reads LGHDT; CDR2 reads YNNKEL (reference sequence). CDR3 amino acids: CASSQEGGGGETQYF. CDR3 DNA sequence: TGTGCCAGCAGCCAAGAGGGGGGCGGCGGGGAGACCCAGTACTTC.

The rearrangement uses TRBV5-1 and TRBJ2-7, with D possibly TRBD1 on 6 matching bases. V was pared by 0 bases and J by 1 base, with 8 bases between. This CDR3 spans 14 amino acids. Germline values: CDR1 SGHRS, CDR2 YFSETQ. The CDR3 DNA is TGCGCCAGCAGCTTGGAGGACAGATCCTACGAGCAGTACTTC. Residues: CASSLEDRSYEQYF.

This CDR3 reads CAWAGSIGGYTF. For the CDR3, the DNA is TGTGCCTGGGCAGGGTCTATCGGTGGCTACACCTTC. J is TRBJ1-2 and V is TRBV30; possible D gene TRBD1, 5 bases. Germline V gene sequence: CDR1 GTSNPN, CDR2 SVGIG (reference sequence). Trimming shortened V by 5 bases and J by 7 bases, and 14 bases separated the two germline ends. The CDR3 is 12 residues long.

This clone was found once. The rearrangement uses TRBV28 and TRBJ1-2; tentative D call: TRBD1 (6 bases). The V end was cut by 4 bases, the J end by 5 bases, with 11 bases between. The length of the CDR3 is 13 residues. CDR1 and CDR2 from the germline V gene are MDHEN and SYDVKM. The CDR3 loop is CASSYGGLYGYTF. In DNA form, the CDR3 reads TGTGCCAGCAGTTATGGGGGGCTATATGGCTACACCTTC.

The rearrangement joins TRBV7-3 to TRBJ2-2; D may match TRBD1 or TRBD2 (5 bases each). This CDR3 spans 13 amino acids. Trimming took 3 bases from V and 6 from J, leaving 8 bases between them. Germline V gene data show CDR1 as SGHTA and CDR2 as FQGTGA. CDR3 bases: TGTGCCAGCAGCTTCCCGGGGCCCGGGGAGCTGTTTTTT. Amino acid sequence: CASSFPGPGELFF.

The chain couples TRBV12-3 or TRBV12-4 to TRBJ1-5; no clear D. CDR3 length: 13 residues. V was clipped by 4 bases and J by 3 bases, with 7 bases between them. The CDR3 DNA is TGTGCCAGCAGTTGGGCTAACAATCAGCCCCAGCATTTT. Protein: CASSWANNQPQHF.